This passage covers 30 T cell receptor beta chains from one sample sequenced in a study of T cell repertoires in ileal Crohn's disease. Measured with immunoSEQ multiplex PCR; TCRdb has only the in-frame clones, and not every one. The sample records 3,500 to 5,000 clones, around three quarters being singletons. Sequenced material: ileal tissue. The receptors stem from an adult with Crohn's disease.

The rearrangement joins TRBV18 to TRBJ1-1; 7 nucleotides agree with TRBD1. Trimming cost V 6 bases and J 1 base; bases outside gene matches: 2. CDR1 is KGHSH and CDR2 is LQKENI in the germline V gene. The CDR3 runs 13 residues. The CDR3 loop reads CASSGDRNTEAFF. CDR3 bases: TGTGCCAGCTCGGGGGACAGGAACACTGAAGCTTTCTTT.

This clone turned up a few times. The chain employs TRBV5-4 and TRBJ1-3, with D hard to call. Germline values: CDR1 SGHNT, CDR2 YYREEE (reference sequence). Trimming stripped 5 bases from V and 4 bases from J, with 10 bases between. The CDR3 totals 13 residues. CDR3 in DNA: TGTGCCAGCAGTTGGTCCCGGGGAAACACCATATATTTT. This gives the protein CASSWSRGNTIYF.

The chain combines TRBV27 with TRBJ1-6; D unclear. Trimming left V 2 bases short and J 10 bases short, with 15 bases between. This CDR3 comprises 15 residues. CDR1 MNHEY and CDR2 SMNVEV come from the germline V gene (reference sequence). CDR3 loop: CASSLDEGIRSPLHF. In DNA, the CDR3 is TGTGCCAGCAGTTTAGATGAGGGAATCAGATCACCCCTCCACTTT.

The V call is TRBV29-1, the J call TRBJ1-1, with 8 positions matching TRBD1. Looked up from germline, CDR1 is SQVTM and CDR2 is ANQGSEA. Germline trimming cut 2 bases from V and 4 bases from J; bases unmatched to any gene: 6. The CDR3 runs 14 residues. In DNA, the CDR3 is TGCAGCGTTGAACAGGGGGCGCGGGGCACTGAAGCTTTCTTT. Amino acids: CSVEQGARGTEAFF.

The chain is built from TRBV10-2 and TRBJ2-5; 8 positions match TRBD2. Germline trimming cut 7 bases from V and 1 base from J; bases unmatched to any gene: 11. This CDR3 has 16 residues. The germline V gene encodes CDR1 WSHSY and CDR2 SAAADI. The CDR3, as DNA: TGCGCCAGCAACCCCAGCGGGGGCCACCTCCAAGAGACCCAGTACTTC. This encodes CASNPSGGHLQETQYF.

V usage is TRBV5-1 and J usage is TRBJ2-2; 9 nucleotides agree with TRBD1. Germline V gene lookup returns CDR1 SGHRS and CDR2 YFSETQ. There are 14 residues in the CDR3. The J segment lost 6 bases and the V segment lost 4 bases, leaving 4 bases of the junction unmatched. CDR3 loop: CASSRDRVAGELFF. The CDR3 coding sequence is TGCGCCAGCAGCAGGGACAGGGTGGCCGGGGAGCTGTTTTTT.

The chain combines TRBV30 with TRBJ1-1, with TRBD1 as a possible D gene (5 bases). The V end was cut by 3 bases, the J end by 2 bases, with 7 bases between. The CDR3 spans 12 residues. Germline values: CDR1 GTSNPN, CDR2 SVGIG (reference sequence). CDR3 bases: TGTGCCTGGAGGGACACCAACACTGAAGCTTTCTTT. As protein: CAWRDTNTEAFF.

The J gene is TRBJ1-6, the V gene TRBV4-3; tentative D call: TRBD1 (5 bases). This CDR3 is built from 16 residues. From germline, CDR1 is LGHNA and CDR2 YSLEER. Trimming shortened V by 3 bases and J by 8 bases, and 17 bases separated the two germline ends. The CDR3 spells CASSQSVGTWDSPLHF. The DNA for the CDR3 is TGCGCCAGCAGCCAGTCCGTCGGGACTTGGGATTCACCCCTCCACTTT.

The V gene is TRBV5-1, the J gene TRBJ2-7, with D maybe TRBD2 (6 bases). Between the trimmed V and J ends, which lost 7 bases and 0 bases, there was a span of 17 bases. Per the germline V gene, CDR1 is SGHRS and CDR2 is YFSETQ. There are 15 residues in the CDR3. CDR3 region: CASRTSSRSSYEQYF. DNA of the CDR3: TGCGCCAGCCGTACTAGCTCACGAAGCTCCTACGAGCAGTACTTC. The full variable domain, in which reference TRBV5-1 and TRBJ2-7 provide the parts outside the CDR3, is KAGVTQTPRYLIKTRGQQVTLSCSPISGHRSVSWYQQTPGQGLQFLFEYFSETQRNKGNFPGRFSGRQFSNSRSEMNVSTLELGDSALYLCASRTSSRSSYEQYFGPGTRLTVT.

CDR3 nucleotide sequence: TGCGCCAGCAGCCAAGATCGTGTCGGGGACGAGCAGTACTTC. It yields the protein CASSQDRVGDEQYF. The chain is built from TRBV4-3 and TRBJ2-7; D is perhaps TRBD2 (5 bases). The CDR3 is made up of 14 amino acids. Germline-derived CDR1 and CDR2 are LGHNA and YSLEER. V was shortened by 0 bases and J by 5 bases, with 11 bases between the two germline ends.

The chain employs TRBV30 and TRBJ2-5, with D tentatively TRBD2 (7 bases). The J call may be wrong; the DNA end is better matched by TRBJ2-7. There are 14 residues in the CDR3. Germline V gene data show CDR1 as GTSNPN and CDR2 as SVGIG (reference sequence). The CDR3 bases are TGTGCCTGGAGTGTAGGGGGGGTATCTTACGAGCAGTACTTC. Translating gives CAWSVGGVSYEQYF.

This chain joins TRBV4-1 and TRBJ2-1; tentatively, D is TRBD1 (7 bases). The CDR3 consists of 15 residues. The V and J ends lost 6 bases and 3 bases respectively, with 15 bases between them. Germline V CDR1 and CDR2: MGHRA, YSYEKL. CDR3 DNA: TGCGCCAGCAGTCTAGCAGGGGGGCTCTACAATGAGCAGTTCTTC. This sequence encodes CASSLAGGLYNEQFF.

The CDR3 nucleotides read TGTGCCAGCAGCCTATCGTGGGAGCAGTACTTC. It is translated as CASSLSWEQYF. This sequence joins TRBV11-2 and TRBJ2-7; D not resolved. CDR1 and CDR2 from the germline V gene are SGHAT and FQNNGV. This CDR3 region has 11 residues. Trimming took off 5 bases at V and 7 bases at J, with 9 bases between the two ends.

In nucleotides, the CDR3 is TGTGCCAGCAGCCCCACCCCCGGGTTCTACGAGCAGTACTTC. Amino acid sequence: CASSPTPGFYEQYF. The V and J genes are TRBV7-9 and TRBJ2-7; D is undetermined. Trimming shortened V by 5 bases and J by 3 bases, and 14 bases separated the two germline ends. The V gene's germline CDR1 is SEHNR and CDR2 FQNEAQ (reference sequence). The CDR3 contains 14 residues.

V usage is TRBV19 and J usage is TRBJ2-1; 7 nucleotides align to TRBD1. Germline V CDR1 and CDR2: LNHDA, SQIVND (reference sequence). The CDR3 is made up of 12 amino acids. The V and J ends lost 6 bases and 8 bases, in that order; junction bases with no gene match: 4. CDR3 DNA: TGTGCCAGTAGCCCGACAGGGCATGAGCAGTTCTTC. Its translation: CASSPTGHEQFF.

The CDR3 region has the DNA TGTGCCAGCACCACTCCAATACAGGGGGCTGAGCCCCAGCATTTT. Its protein product is CASTTPIQGAEPQHF. This chain uses TRBV28 with TRBJ1-5; the match to TRBD1 covers 9 bases. After removal of 7 bases from V and 8 bases from J, the junction contained 12 bases not matched to a gene. CDR1 MDHEN and CDR2 SYDVKM come from the germline V gene. The CDR3 is 15 amino acids.

This clone was counted a single time. The chain links TRBV2 to TRBJ1-5, with D possibly being TRBD1 (5 bases). V was cut by 4 bases and J by 6 bases, with 19 bases left in between. Germline V CDR1 and CDR2: SNHLY, FYNNEI. There are 16 residues in the CDR3. The CDR3: CASSGGGSRVSQPQHF. As DNA, the CDR3 is TGTGCCAGCAGTGGGGGGGGTAGCCGAGTCTCTCAGCCCCAGCATTTT.

This chain connects TRBV4-3 to TRBJ2-2, with 9 bases fitting TRBD1. Trimming cost V 2 bases and J 8 bases; bases outside gene matches: 12. In germline, CDR1 is LGHNA, CDR2 YSLEER. The CDR3 is made up of 17 amino acids. CDR3 in amino acids: CASSQNKQGAKFGELFF. The CDR3, as DNA: TGCGCCAGCAGCCAAAACAAACAGGGGGCGAAGTTTGGGGAGCTGTTTTTT.

The chain recombines TRBV2 with TRBJ1-2, with a weak D call TRBD1 (5 bases). The ends were cut back, 7 bases at V and 3 bases at J, with 18 bases in the middle. CDR1 SNHLY and CDR2 FYNNEI come from the germline V gene. The length of the CDR3 is 15 residues. CDR3 sequence: CASKLRPGTYYGYTF. The CDR3, as DNA: TGTGCCAGCAAGTTACGTCCCGGGACTTACTATGGCTACACCTTC.

This chain uses TRBV7-9 with TRBJ1-6; D ambiguous. The CDR3 has 11 amino acids. The V gene's germline CDR1 is SEHNR and CDR2 FQNEAQ (reference sequence). Trimming removed 8 bases at V and 11 bases at J, with 10 bases between. CDR3 coding DNA: TGTGCCAGCGGGCGCGAAACACCCCTCCACTTT. Amino acid sequence: CASGRETPLHF.

The chain joins TRBV4-3 to TRBJ1-4, with D tentatively TRBD1 (6 bases). Per the germline V gene, CDR1 is LGHNA and CDR2 is YSLEER. V dropped 4 bases and J dropped 4 bases, with 16 bases sitting between them. CDR3 size: 16 residues. CDR3 coding DNA: TGCGCCAGCAGCCGGAGGACAGACTCCTTTAATGAAAAACTGTTTTTT. Its translation: CASSRRTDSFNEKLFF.

This chain connects TRBV9 to TRBJ2-2; a weak D match, TRBD1 (7 bases). Trimming removed 0 bases at V and 5 bases at J, with 11 bases between. Germline V gene data show CDR1 as SGDLS and CDR2 as YYNGEE. The CDR3 runs 15 residues. The CDR3 here is CASSVESGGTGELFF. For the CDR3, the DNA is TGTGCCAGCAGCGTAGAGTCAGGGGGGACCGGGGAGCTGTTTTTT.

The rearrangement links TRBV19 to TRBJ2-7; tentatively, D is TRBD1 (5 bases). V shed 3 bases and J shed 7 bases, with 10 bases lying between them. Germline CDR1 LNHDA, CDR2 SQIVND (reference sequence). There are 12 residues in the CDR3. CDR3 coding DNA: TGTGCCAGTAGTATGGCAGGGAATGAGCAGTACTTC. Translating gives CASSMAGNEQYF.

The rearrangement uses TRBV5-8 and TRBJ1-1; D is possibly TRBD1 (6 bases). Germline CDR1 and CDR2: SGHTS and YDEGEE. The V gene lost 1 base and the J gene lost 3 bases, with 16 bases spanning the gap. The CDR3 loop spans 16 amino acids. CDR3 sequence reads: CASSLWQGHGDTEAFF. CDR3 coding DNA: TGTGCCAGCAGCTTGTGGCAGGGGCATGGGGACACTGAAGCTTTCTTT.

The chain employs TRBV2 and TRBJ2-1; 11 bases match TRBD2. J was trimmed by 4 bases and V by 3 bases; bases with no gene match: 2. This CDR3 is 15 amino acids long. The V gene's germline CDR1 is SNHLY and CDR2 FYNNEI. CDR3: CASSDGTSGYNEQFF. The CDR3, as DNA: TGTGCCAGCAGTGACGGGACTAGCGGATACAATGAGCAGTTCTTC.

V usage is TRBV10-3 and J usage is TRBJ2-7; possibly TRBD2 for D (6 bases). Trimming pared 7 bases from V and 0 bases from J, leaving 16 bases between. CDR3 size: 15 residues. Germline V gene sequence: CDR1 ENHRY, CDR2 SYGVKD. CDR3 sequence: CAIINRDLSSYEQYF. The CDR3 bases are TGTGCCATCATCAACCGGGACTTGAGCTCCTACGAGCAGTACTTC.

This clone was seen only a few times. The chain uses TRBV7-8 and TRBJ1-1; the D gene is possibly TRBD1 (5 bases). This CDR3 has 13 amino acids. Trimming took off 5 bases at V and 1 base at J, with 8 bases between the two ends. The V gene's germline CDR1 is SGHVS and CDR2 FQNEAQ. The CDR3 protein is CASSLTENTEAFF. CDR3 nucleotide sequence: TGTGCCAGCAGCCTGACAGAGAACACTGAAGCTTTCTTT.

V gene TRBV7-2 combines with J gene TRBJ2-7; 9 bases are shared with TRBD2. This CDR3 region has 13 residues. The germline V gene encodes CDR1 SGHTA and CDR2 FQGNSA. V lost 5 bases and J lost 3; bases outside the gene matches: 2. CDR3 sequence: CASSAGGGYEQYF. DNA of the CDR3: TGTGCCAGCAGCGCGGGGGGGGGCTACGAGCAGTACTTC.

The genes are TRBV2 and TRBJ2-1, with D tentatively TRBD2 (5 bases). The V and J ends lost 2 bases and 6 bases respectively, with 11 bases between them. The germline V gene has CDR1 SNHLY and CDR2 FYNNEI. The CDR3 is 14 residues long. The CDR3 loop is CASSESLAGNEQFF. In DNA form, the CDR3 reads TGTGCCAGCAGTGAATCGCTAGCTGGCAATGAGCAGTTCTTC.

The sample holds a few counts of this clone. The chain is built from TRBV27 and TRBJ2-3; 13 bases line up with TRBD2. Germline V gives CDR1 MNHEY, CDR2 SMNVEV (reference sequence). V shed 6 bases, J shed 0 bases, and the junction held 3 bases outside the gene matches. The CDR3 runs 16 residues. The DNA for the CDR3 is TGTGCCAGCAGAAGACTAGCGGGAGGAAGCACAGATACGCAGTATTTT. Its protein is CASRRLAGGSTDTQYF.